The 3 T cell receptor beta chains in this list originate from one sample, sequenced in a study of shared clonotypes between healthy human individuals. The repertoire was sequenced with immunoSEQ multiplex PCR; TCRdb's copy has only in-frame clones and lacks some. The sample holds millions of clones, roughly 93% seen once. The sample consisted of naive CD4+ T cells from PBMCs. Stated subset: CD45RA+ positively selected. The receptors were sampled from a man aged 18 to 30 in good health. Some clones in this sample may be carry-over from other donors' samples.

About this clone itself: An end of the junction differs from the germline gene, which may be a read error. The CDR3 loop reads CASSRTGTGGETRYF. CDR3 bases: TGTGCCAGCAGCCGAACAGGGACAGGGGGAGAGACCCGGTACTTC. The rearrangement uses TRBV7-9 and TRBJ2-5; 11 bases align to TRBD1. The CDR3 spans 15 residues. In germline, CDR1 is SEHNR, CDR2 FQNEAQ (reference sequence).

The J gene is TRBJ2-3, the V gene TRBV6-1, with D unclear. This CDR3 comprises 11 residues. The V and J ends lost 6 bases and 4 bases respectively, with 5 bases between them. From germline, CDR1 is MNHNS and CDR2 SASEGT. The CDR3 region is CASSLPDTQYF. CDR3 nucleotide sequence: TGTGCCAGCAGCCTCCCAGATACGCAGTATTTT.

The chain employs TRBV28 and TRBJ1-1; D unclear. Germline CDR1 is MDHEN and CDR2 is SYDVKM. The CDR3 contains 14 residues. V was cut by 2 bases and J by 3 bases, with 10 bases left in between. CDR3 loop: CASSLRLGDTEAFF. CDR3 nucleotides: TGTGCCAGCAGTTTACGTCTGGGTGACACTGAAGCTTTCTTT.